The 28 T cell receptor beta chains below were found in one sample sequenced in a study of cytomegalovirus exposure and HLA in healthy donors (dated by TCRdb to about 2017). The library was produced with the immunoSEQ multiplex PCR assay. TCRdb re-hosts the immuneACCESS table, in-frame sequences only. Its copies lack some clones; in the studies checked, an unresolved V gene accounts for under half of them, and the cause for the rest is not known. Recorded for this sample are about 130,000 clones; just under 85% of them occurred a single time. The ten biggest clones cover 30% of the sample. The sequenced sample was PBMCs. These receptors were obtained from a man in his thirties or forties in good health and CMV-seropositive.

The chain employs TRBV19 and TRBJ1-4; perhaps TRBD1 as D (6 bases). CDR3 length: 15 amino acids. The V and J ends lost 5 bases and 7 bases respectively, with 17 bases between them. Per the germline V gene, CDR1 is LNHDA and CDR2 is SQIVND (reference sequence). CDR3 in amino acids: CASSSRGGRSEKLFF. CDR3 DNA sequence: TGTGCCAGTAGTTCGAGGGGGGGCCGGAGTGAAAAACTGTTTTTT.

The J gene is TRBJ2-7, the V gene TRBV29-1, with a tentative D call TRBD2 (5 bases). V lost 5 bases and J lost 0, with 11 bases in between. Germline V gene data show CDR1 as SQVTM and CDR2 as ANQGSEA. CDR3 length equals 13 residues. CDR3 nucleotides: TGCAGCGTTTCCCTAGCCTTCTCCTACGAGCAGTACTTC. Encoded protein: CSVSLAFSYEQYF.

V usage is TRBV6-5 and J usage is TRBJ1-3; 7 bases line up with TRBD1. Germline V gives CDR1 MNHEY, CDR2 SVGAGI. J was trimmed by 2 bases and V by 5 bases; bases with no gene match: 6. The CDR3 length is 15 residues. The CDR3 loop reads CASSQGGKTGNTIYF. For the CDR3, the DNA is TGTGCCAGCAGTCAAGGGGGCAAAACTGGAAACACCATATATTTT.

The chain links TRBV6-5 to TRBJ1-3; the D is unclear. The germline V gene encodes CDR1 MNHEY and CDR2 SVGAGI. The V end was cut by 6 bases, the J end by 4 bases, with 10 bases between. CDR3 length: 13 amino acids. The DNA of the CDR3 is TGTGCCAGCAGCGCGAACCGAGGAAACACCATATATTTT. This gives the protein CASSANRGNTIYF.

The chain carries TRBV28 and TRBJ2-2, with 7 bases fitting TRBD1. The ends lost 6 bases at V and 6 bases at J; junction bases unmatched: 7. The V gene's germline CDR1 is MDHEN and CDR2 SYDVKM. The CDR3 spans 14 residues. In nucleotides, the CDR3 is TGTGCCAGCAGCCCCTACAGGGGATCCGGGGAGCTGTTTTTT. Its protein product is CASSPYRGSGELFF.

The rearrangement uses TRBV9 and TRBJ2-5; 8 nucleotides align to TRBD1. With V trimmed by 4 bases and J by 6 bases, 8 bases remained unmatched. The CDR3 runs 14 residues. Per germline, CDR1 SGDLS and CDR2 YYNGEE. CDR3 residues: CASSSAGGAQTQYF. The CDR3 nucleotides are TGTGCCAGCAGCTCCGCAGGGGGCGCACAGACCCAGTACTTC.

The V and J genes are TRBV11-1 and TRBJ2-5; possibly TRBD1 for D (8 bases). The CDR3 extends over 15 amino acids. Germline V CDR1 and CDR2: SGHAT, FQDESV (reference sequence). V was trimmed by 1 base and J by 5 bases, leaving 14 bases between them. For the CDR3, the DNA is TGTGCCAGCAGCTTAGAACAGGGGGGAGGGGAGACCCAGTACTTC. Amino acid sequence: CASSLEQGGGETQYF.

V usage is TRBV15 and J usage is TRBJ2-7; the D gene is possibly TRBD2 (7 bases). CDR3 length: 16 amino acids. The germline V and J ends were trimmed by 0 bases and 2 bases, with 14 bases remaining between them. Germline CDR1 is LNHNV and CDR2 is YYDKDF (reference sequence). As DNA, the CDR3 is TGTGCCACCAGCAGAGATAGCCAGGGGAGGGCCTACGAGCAGTACTTC. Translated: CATSRDSQGRAYEQYF.

This chain links TRBV5-6 with TRBJ1-4, with 12 bases that match TRBD1. V lost 3 bases, J lost 8 bases, and 5 bases stayed unmatched. CDR1 SGHDT and CDR2 YYEEEE come from the germline V gene. The CDR3 length is 15 residues. CDR3 loop: CASSWDRGRDEKLFF. The CDR3 DNA reads TGTGCCAGCAGCTGGGACAGGGGGCGCGACGAAAAACTGTTTTTT.

This rearrangement joins TRBV9 to TRBJ2-1; 11 bases agree with TRBD2. The CDR3 is made up of 15 amino acids. V shed 0 bases, J shed 6 bases, and the junction held 2 bases outside the gene matches. Germline V lookup: CDR1 SGDLS, CDR2 YYNGEE. CDR3 bases: TGTGCCAGCAGCGTAGGGCTAGCGGGAGGCAATGAGCAGTTCTTC. Encoded protein: CASSVGLAGGNEQFF.

This clone was seen many times. Other nucleotide sequences in the sample specify the same CDR3. The V call is TRBV5-1, the J call TRBJ2-2, with a weak D call TRBD2 (6 bases). Germline V gives CDR1 SGHRS, CDR2 YFSETQ. The CDR3 is 15 amino acids. V gave up 0 bases and J gave up 2 bases, with 8 bases separating them. CDR3 nucleotide sequence: TGCGCCAGCAGCTTGGTCGGGGGAAACACCGGGGAGCTGTTTTTT. It specifies CASSLVGGNTGELFF.

The chain recombines TRBV19 with TRBJ2-7, with TRBD2 matching 8 bases. Germline V gene sequence: CDR1 LNHDA, CDR2 SQIVND (reference sequence). After removal of 3 bases from V and 3 bases from J, the junction contained 4 bases not matched to a gene. This CDR3 is built from 14 residues. CDR3 bases: TGTGCCAGTAGTATCCGGGAGGGCCGCTACGAGCAGTACTTC. Translation: CASSIREGRYEQYF. Supplemented by reference TRBV19 and TRBJ2-7, the full variable domain reads DGGITQSPKYLFRKEGQNVTLSCEQNLNHDAMYWYRQDPGQGLRLIYYSQIVNDFQKGDIAEGYSVSREKKESFPLTVTSAQKNPTAFYLCASSIREGRYEQYFGPGTRLTVT.

The rearrangement uses TRBV10-2 and TRBJ1-2; D is unclear. This CDR3 spans 12 amino acids. The ends were cut back, 2 bases at V and 10 bases at J, with 11 bases in the middle. Germline V CDR1 and CDR2: WSHSY, SAAADI. The CDR3 spells CASSELKSSYTF. The CDR3 DNA is TGCGCCAGCAGTGAGCTGAAAAGCTCCTACACCTTC.

This chain uses TRBV19 with TRBJ2-3; D perhaps matches TRBD1 (5 bases). V was clipped by 3 bases and J by 1 base, with 14 bases between them. The CDR3 covers 16 residues. CDR1 and CDR2 (germline): LNHDA, SQIVND (reference sequence). In DNA form, the CDR3 reads TGTGCCAGTAGTATTATCCTAGGGGTGGGCACAGATACGCAGTATTTT. This translates into CASSIILGVGTDTQYF.

This chain links TRBV7-9 with TRBJ2-5; 7 bases agree with TRBD2. Germline V CDR1 and CDR2: SEHNR, FQNEAQ (reference sequence). The CDR3 has 15 amino acids. The trim removed 1 base at V and 3 bases at J, leaving 5 bases unmatched. The CDR3 loop is CASSLGAGVEETQYF. The CDR3, as DNA: TGTGCCAGCAGCTTAGGGGCGGGAGTAGAAGAGACCCAGTACTTC.

The rearrangement links TRBV7-2 to TRBJ2-5; 8 bases map to TRBD2. CDR1 is SGHTA, CDR2 FQGNSA, per germline. V trimming: 3 bases; J trimming: 6 bases; junction bases outside the gene matches: 3. This CDR3 has 13 amino acids. Here the CDR3 reads CASSFGGAQTQYF. DNA for the CDR3: TGTGCCAGCAGCTTCGGGGGGGCCCAGACCCAGTACTTC.

The chain employs TRBV5-6 and TRBJ1-6; 7 bases line up with TRBD1. This CDR3 comprises 15 residues. The ends lost 5 bases at V and 5 bases at J; junction bases unmatched: 7. CDR1 is SGHDT, CDR2 YYEEEE, per germline. The CDR3 DNA reads TGTGCCAGCAGATACCGGGACAGAGATAATTCACCCCTCCACTTT. Translation: CASRYRDRDNSPLHF.

The V call is TRBV18, the J call TRBJ2-2, with D maybe TRBD1 (6 bases). Between the trimmed V and J ends, which lost 5 bases and 5 bases, there was a span of 9 bases. The CDR3 has 13 amino acids. CDR1 is KGHSH, CDR2 LQKENI, per germline. The CDR3 loop reads CASSSGVTGELFF. The CDR3 region has the DNA TGTGCCAGCTCATCAGGGGTAACCGGGGAGCTGTTTTTT.

The V and J genes are TRBV29-1 and TRBJ1-1, with a weak D call TRBD1 (6 bases). V lost 7 bases and J lost 5, with 20 bases in between. The germline V gene has CDR1 SQVTM and CDR2 ANQGSEA. This CDR3 has 14 residues. The CDR3 protein is CSGADQGIGTEAFF. The CDR3 nucleotides read TGCAGCGGGGCCGATCAGGGGATAGGGACTGAAGCTTTCTTT. The full variable domain, with the rest looked up from reference TRBV29-1 and TRBJ1-1, is SAVISQKPSRDICQRGTSLTIQCQVDSQVTMMFWYRQQPGQSLTLIATANQGSEATYESGFVIDKFPISRPNLTFSTLTVSNMSPEDSSIYLCSGADQGIGTEAFFGQGTRLTVV.

The chain couples TRBV27 to TRBJ1-1, with D possibly TRBD1 on 6 matching bases. This CDR3 is built from 15 residues. V was clipped by 4 bases and J by 4 bases, with 16 bases between them. CDR1 is MNHEY, CDR2 SMNVEV, per germline (reference sequence). This CDR3 is CASSYDTGRVTEAFF. The CDR3 DNA is TGTGCCAGCAGTTATGATACAGGGAGGGTCACTGAAGCTTTCTTT.

Here the CDR3 DNA reads TGTGCCAGCAGTGAACTAGGGACAGGGGACACCGGGGAGCTGTTTTTT. It is translated as CASSELGTGDTGELFF. The chain employs TRBV25-1 and TRBJ2-2, with 10 positions matching TRBD1. Germline V gene data show CDR1 as MGHDK and CDR2 as SYGVNS. CDR3 length: 16 residues. V shed 2 bases and J 3 bases; nucleotides not matched to a gene: 3.

This chain joins TRBV9 and TRBJ2-7; TRBD2 matches 7 bases. CDR1 is SGDLS and CDR2 is YYNGEE in the germline V gene. This CDR3 comprises 15 residues. V was pared by 3 bases and J by 3 bases, with 9 bases of the junction left unmatched. The CDR3 region is CASSESSGAHYEQYF. The CDR3 DNA reads as TGTGCCAGCAGCGAGTCCAGCGGGGCCCACTACGAGCAGTACTTC.

The rearrangement uses TRBV5-6 and TRBJ2-7; 8 nucleotides match TRBD1. Germline lookup yields CDR1 SGHDT and CDR2 YYEEEE. The trim removed 4 bases at V and 3 bases at J, leaving 6 bases unmatched. CDR3 length: 14 residues. This CDR3 is CASSPRTGYYEQYF. For the CDR3, the DNA is TGTGCCAGCAGCCCCCGGACAGGGTACTACGAGCAGTACTTC.

This chain links TRBV5-1 with TRBJ1-1; D remains ambiguous. Trimming took 0 bases from V and 6 from J, leaving 15 bases between them. CDR3 length: 15 amino acids. Germline CDR1 SGHRS, CDR2 YFSETQ. The CDR3 region is CASSLVRGRSAEAFF. The CDR3 bases are TGCGCCAGCAGCTTGGTTAGAGGGCGAAGCGCTGAAGCTTTCTTT.

The V gene is TRBV7-2, the J gene TRBJ2-1; the match to TRBD2 covers 10 bases. The CDR3 contains 16 residues. Germline assignment: CDR1 SGHTA and CDR2 FQGNSA. J gave up 1 base and V 2 bases, and 2 bases lay outside the gene matches. In nucleotides, the CDR3 is TGTGCCAGCAGCTTACTAGCGGGAGTTTCCTACAATGAGCAGTTCTTC. This codes for CASSLLAGVSYNEQFF.

This clone was found once. The chain links TRBV6-1 to TRBJ1-1; D is unclear. Per the germline V gene, CDR1 is MNHNS and CDR2 is SASEGT. The length of the CDR3 is 13 residues. V lost 6 bases and J 0 bases, leaving 8 bases between the germline ends. CDR3 nucleotides: TGTGCCAGCAGCCTCTTATTGAACACTGAAGCTTTCTTT. It translates to CASSLLLNTEAFF.

This clone has just one count. The rearrangement joins TRBV18 to TRBJ2-7; tentatively, D is TRBD2 (5 bases). Germline lookup yields CDR1 KGHSH and CDR2 LQKENI. V lost 0 bases to trimming and J lost 6 bases, with 21 bases between them. The length of the CDR3 is 17 residues. As DNA, the CDR3 is TGTGCCAGCTCACCACCGGGAGCAGTGGCCCTTTTAGGCGAGCAGTACTTC. This codes for CASSPPGAVALLGEQYF.

The V and J genes are TRBV5-1 and TRBJ1-1; tentatively, D is TRBD1 (6 bases). Between the trimmed V and J ends, which lost 4 bases and 2 bases, there was a span of 18 bases. The CDR3 spans 16 residues. Germline CDR1 is SGHRS and CDR2 is YFSETQ. The CDR3 reads CASSLSARGPNTEAFF. CDR3 sequence (DNA): TGCGCCAGCAGCCTATCCGCGCGGGGGCCCAACACTGAAGCTTTCTTT.